These 16 T cell receptor beta chains share one sample of origin, sequenced in a study of blood T cell repertoires in COVID-19. Here immunoSEQ multiplex PCR was the method, and the copy in TCRdb shows in-frame clones only, minus some. Seen here are about 95,000 clones, 89% observed once, and the top ten hold around 2.8%. The specimen was peripheral blood. All receptors derive from a man between 50 and 59 years old with COVID-19, enrolled during active disease.

This chain connects TRBV6-5 to TRBJ1-2; 11 bases are shared with TRBD1. The V gene's germline CDR1 is MNHEY and CDR2 SVGAGI. The V gene end was trimmed by 5 bases and the J gene end by 7 bases; junction bases not matched to a gene: 6. This CDR3 is 14 amino acids long. This CDR3 is CASSPDRGRFGYTF. Here the CDR3 DNA reads TGTGCCAGCAGTCCGGACAGGGGGCGTTTTGGCTACACCTTC.

The chain employs TRBV18 and TRBJ2-7, with 9 bases matching TRBD1. With V trimmed by 5 bases and J by 5 bases, 13 bases remained unmatched. This CDR3 is built from 16 residues. Germline lookup yields CDR1 KGHSH and CDR2 LQKENI. The DNA for the CDR3 is TGTGCCAGCTCAACCTTTACAGGGGGCGGCAACGACGAGCAGTACTTC. As protein: CASSTFTGGGNDEQYF. Filled out from reference TRBV18 and TRBJ2-7, the complete variable domain reads NAGVMQNPRHLVRRRGQEARLRCSPMKGHSHVYWYRQLPEEGLKFMVYLQKENIIDESGMPKERFSAEFPKEGPSILRIQQVVRGDSAAYFCASSTFTGGGNDEQYFGPGTRLTVT.

The genes are TRBV6-6 and TRBJ1-2; the D is unclear. CDR3 length: 14 residues. Trimming took off 4 bases at V and 1 base at J, with 10 bases between the two ends. The V gene's germline CDR1 is MNHNY and CDR2 SVGAGI (reference sequence). The CDR3, as DNA: TGTGCCAGCAGTTCACCGGGGATTAACTATGGCTACACCTTC. Protein: CASSSPGINYGYTF.

The V gene is TRBV9, the J gene TRBJ2-7; possibly TRBD1 for D (5 bases). Trimming pared 0 bases from V and 3 bases from J, leaving 13 bases between. Germline CDR1 is SGDLS and CDR2 is YYNGEE. The CDR3 length is 15 residues. CDR3 nucleotide sequence: TGTGCCAGCAGCGTAGAAGCCAGGGTCGTCTACGAGCAGTACTTC. This codes for CASSVEARVVYEQYF. Full variable domain (rest looked up from reference TRBV9 and TRBJ2-7): DSGVTQTPKHLITATGQRVTLRCSPRSGDLSVYWYQQSLDQGLQFLIQYYNGEERAKGNILERFSAQQFPDLHSELNLSSLELGDSALYFCASSVEARVVYEQYFGPGTRLTVT.

This clone was observed once. V is TRBV6-5 and J is TRBJ1-4; D is unclear. The CDR3 consists of 14 residues. Per the germline V gene, CDR1 is MNHEY and CDR2 is SVGAGI. The V and J ends lost 5 bases and 3 bases respectively, with 10 bases between them. The CDR3 DNA follows: TGTGCCAGCAGTCGGACTGCCTCTAATGAAAAACTGTTTTTT. Translated: CASSRTASNEKLFF.

The chain is built from TRBV5-4 and TRBJ2-3, with 16 bases fitting TRBD2. Trimming at V came to 4 bases and at J to 0 bases, leaving 5 bases not matched to a gene. Per germline, CDR1 SGHNT and CDR2 YYREEE (reference sequence). The CDR3 loop spans 18 amino acids. For the CDR3, the DNA is TGTGCCAGCAGCCTGGGACTAGCGGGGGGGTTAAGCACAGATACGCAGTATTTT. Its protein product is CASSLGLAGGLSTDTQYF.

The chain is built from TRBV29-1 and TRBJ1-4; TRBD1 aligns across 8 bases. Trimming removed 7 bases from V and 7 bases from J; junction bases left unmatched: 5. Germline CDR1 reads SQVTM; CDR2 reads ANQGSEA. This CDR3 comprises 12 residues. The CDR3 here is CSAGQGSEKLFF. The CDR3 coding sequence is TGCAGCGCCGGACAGGGTTCTGAAAAACTGTTTTTT.

The chain uses TRBV3-1 (or the pseudogene TRBV3-2) and TRBJ2-1; D may be TRBD1 (7 bases). CDR3 length: 15 amino acids. The germline CDR1 and CDR2 sequences are LGHDT and YNNKEL (reference sequence). V lost 6 bases and J 3 bases, leaving 15 bases between the germline ends. The CDR3 coding sequence is TGTGCCAGCAGGGGGGGACAGACCTTCTACAATGAGCAGTTCTTC. It codes for CASRGGQTFYNEQFF.

This chain connects TRBV27 to TRBJ1-6; tentative D call: TRBD1 (6 bases). CDR3 length: 16 residues. The V gene's germline CDR1 is MNHEY and CDR2 SMNVEV (reference sequence). Deletions cut 6 bases from V and 4 bases from J, with 16 bases between. This CDR3 reads CASRETGRRYNSPLHF. The CDR3 DNA reads as TGTGCCAGCAGGGAAACAGGGCGTCGATATAATTCACCCCTCCACTTT.

The rearrangement joins TRBV30 to TRBJ1-2; D is possibly TRBD1 (5 bases). V was shortened by 1 base and J by 7 bases, with 13 bases between the two germline ends. The CDR3 extends over 13 amino acids. The V gene's germline CDR1 is GTSNPN and CDR2 SVGIG (reference sequence). CDR3 coding DNA: TGTGCCTGGAGTGCCCCGTGGGGCTTTGGCTACACCTTC. It encodes CAWSAPWGFGYTF.

This chain uses TRBV7-9 with TRBJ2-7, with D tentatively TRBD2 (5 bases). The CDR3 is 12 amino acids. The germline gives CDR1 SEHNR, CDR2 FQNEAQ (reference sequence). V was pared by 4 bases and J by 3 bases, with 7 bases between. CDR3 protein: CASSSGYYEQYF. The CDR3 bases are TGTGCCAGCAGCTCGGGGTACTACGAGCAGTACTTC.

This clone was counted at least ten times. CDR3 sequence (DNA): TGTGCCAGCAGCAAGACAGGGGGCCATGCCACCTACGAGCAGTACTTC. Protein sequence: CASSKTGGHATYEQYF. This rearrangement joins TRBV5-6 to TRBJ2-7; 10 bases align to TRBD1. V lost 4 bases, J lost 2 bases, and 9 bases stayed unmatched. Germline lookup yields CDR1 SGHDT and CDR2 YYEEEE. The CDR3 is made up of 16 amino acids.

The rearrangement joins TRBV15 to TRBJ1-5; D might be TRBD1 (5 bases). The V end was cut by 2 bases, the J end by 1 base, with 15 bases between. The CDR3 totals 17 residues. CDR1 LNHNV and CDR2 YYDKDF come from the germline V gene (reference sequence). The CDR3 DNA reads TGTGCCACCAGCAGAAGGGGAACATCAAAAAGCAATCAGCCCCAGCATTTT. Translated, it gives CATSRRGTSKSNQPQHF.

This chain joins TRBV2 and TRBJ2-5, with a tentative D call TRBD2 (5 bases). CDR1 is SNHLY, CDR2 FYNNEI, per germline. The CDR3 covers 15 residues. Trimming took 6 bases from V and 4 from J, leaving 18 bases between them. The CDR3: CASRAGFLEAETQYF. The DNA of the CDR3 is TGTGCCAGCAGGGCTGGTTTTTTGGAGGCAGAGACCCAGTACTTC. The full variable domain, its missing parts supplied by reference TRBV2 and TRBJ2-5, is EPEVTQTPSHQVTQMGQEVILRCVPISNHLYFYWYRQILGQKVEFLVSFYNNEISEKSEIFDDQFSVERPDGSNFTLKIRSTKLEDSAMYFCASRAGFLEAETQYFGPGTRLLVL.

As concerns this clone: The limits of the CDR3 on the DNA are not certain, so only TCRdb's listed CDR3 is given. The rearrangement joins TRBV30 to TRBJ1-2. The CDR3 region is 15 residues in length, termini included. Germline assignment: CDR1 GTSNPN and CDR2 SVGIG (reference sequence). The CDR3 here is CAWSVLLSLDYGYTF.

This clone is a singleton in its sample. CDR3 in amino acids: CASSYGGYDEQFF. The CDR3 DNA reads as TGTGCCAGCAGTTACGGGGGGTATGATGAGCAGTTCTTC. This chain uses TRBV6-6 with TRBJ2-1; TRBD2 might be the D (6 bases). This CDR3 spans 13 amino acids. Trimming pared 2 bases from V and 8 bases from J, leaving 10 bases between. Germline values: CDR1 MNHNY, CDR2 SVGAGI (reference sequence).